This T cell receptor beta chain emerged from a study of T cells in Graves' hyperthyroidism and ophthalmopathy. Regarding the study as a whole: Blood shared most expanded thyroid clonotypes above 0.001.

In this sample, this clonotype turned up a few times. Its specificity is unknown. The CDR3 regions of TCR beta were amplified from RNA transcripts. The TCR CDR3 first-round RT-PCR relied on the HTBI primer set. MiXCR, applied by TCRdb to the multiplex PCR reads, yields one record per CDR3 protein. The sample has 800,000 or so distinct CDR3 sequences, roughly 40% seen once. Orbital computed tomography, thyroid ultrasound, serum thyroxine and TRAb, and clinical symptoms together informed the diagnoses. The V gene's germline CDR1 is SGHRS and CDR2 YFSETQ. Deletions cut 5 bases from V and 0 bases from J, with 15 bases between. There are 15 residues in the CDR3.

The receptor comes from a man between 18 and 35 years old with Graves' hyperthyroidism. The chain uses TRBV5-1 and TRBJ2-7, with D perhaps given as TRBD1 or TRBD2 (5 bases each). Sequencing input: blood. The CDR3 loop is CASSYTGTGSYEQYF. The CDR3 bases are TGCGCCAGCAGTTATACCGGGACGGGCTCCTACGAGCAGTACTTC.